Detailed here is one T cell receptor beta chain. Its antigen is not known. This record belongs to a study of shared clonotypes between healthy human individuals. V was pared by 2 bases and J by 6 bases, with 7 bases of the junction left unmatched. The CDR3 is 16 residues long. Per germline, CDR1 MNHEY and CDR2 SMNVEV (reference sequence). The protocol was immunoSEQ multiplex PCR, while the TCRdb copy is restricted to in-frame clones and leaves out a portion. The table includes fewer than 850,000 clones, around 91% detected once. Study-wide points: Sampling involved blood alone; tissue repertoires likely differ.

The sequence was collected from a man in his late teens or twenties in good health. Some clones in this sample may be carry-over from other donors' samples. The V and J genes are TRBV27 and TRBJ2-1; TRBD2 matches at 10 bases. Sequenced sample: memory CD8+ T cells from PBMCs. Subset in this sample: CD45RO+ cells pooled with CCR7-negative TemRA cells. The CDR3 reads CASSLIRLAGVNEQFF. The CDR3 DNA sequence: TGTGCCAGCAGTTTAATCCGGCTAGCGGGAGTCAATGAGCAGTTCTTC.